The 21 T cell receptor beta chains below were found in one sample sequenced in a study of OX40 agonist ivuxolimab in advanced cancers. Method: immunoSEQ multiplex PCR; TCRdb's copy keeps in-frame clones and lacks some. The sample has about 61,000 clones, around 89% seen once. Sequencing was performed on CD4+ or CD8+ T cells sorted from blood, taken in a trial of the OX40 agonist ivuxolimab. The origin of the receptors is an adult with an advanced solid tumor such as melanoma, head and neck, liver or kidney cancer.

The J gene is TRBJ2-7, the V gene TRBV6-1, with D maybe TRBD2 (6 bases). Trimming took 4 bases from V and 2 from J, leaving 12 bases between them. The germline V gene encodes CDR1 MNHNS and CDR2 SASEGT. The CDR3 runs to 14 residues. CDR3 in DNA: TGTGCCAGCAGTGTTAGCGGTGCCACCTACGAGCAGTACTTC. Translating gives CASSVSGATYEQYF.

This clone was seen just once. The rearrangement joins TRBV9 to TRBJ1-4; no firm D call. CDR3 length: 15 residues. V was trimmed by 0 bases and J by 5 bases, leaving 11 bases between them. Germline loops: CDR1 SGDLS, CDR2 YYNGEE. This CDR3 is CASSVEGRKNEKLFF. CDR3 DNA: TGTGCCAGCAGCGTAGAAGGCAGGAAAAATGAAAAACTGTTTTTT.

V and J are TRBV6-1 and TRBJ1-3, with unresolved D. V lost 4 bases, J lost 1 base, and 8 bases lay in between. Germline V gene data show CDR1 as MNHNS and CDR2 as SASEGT. The CDR3 spans 14 residues. Written as DNA, the CDR3 is TGTGCCAGCAGTGGGACGGAGTCTGGAAACACCATATATTTT. It translates to CASSGTESGNTIYF.

The chain employs TRBV7-9 and TRBJ2-5; D is unclear. This CDR3 has 13 amino acids. The ends were cut back, 5 bases at V and 2 bases at J, with 9 bases in the middle. Germline loops: CDR1 SEHNR, CDR2 FQNEAQ (reference sequence). The CDR3 coding sequence is TGTGCCAGCAGCGTAACTGAGCAAGAGACCCAGTACTTC. It translates to CASSVTEQETQYF.

This clone was detected only once. J is TRBJ1-3 and V is TRBV6-5, with D unresolved. The germline CDR1 and CDR2 sequences are MNHEY and SVGAGI. The CDR3 sequence is 14 residues long. V shed 8 bases and J shed 7 bases, with 18 bases lying between them. Here the CDR3 DNA reads TGTGCCAGCGGTCCCACCGTAAGAGGGAACACCATATATTTT. Translating gives CASGPTVRGNTIYF.

The rearrangement uses TRBV23-1 and TRBJ2-7, with 11 bases matching TRBD1. TRBV23-1 is an open reading frame whose function is uncertain. Trimming removed 7 bases from V and 5 bases from J; junction bases left unmatched: 10. The CDR3 spans 15 residues. The CDR3 DNA is TGCGCCAGCACTCCCCGGGGACAGGGGGACGACGAGCAGTACTTC. Protein sequence: CASTPRGQGDDEQYF.

The genes are TRBV19 and TRBJ2-7, with 11 bases identical to TRBD1. V shed 6 bases and J 4 bases; nucleotides not matched to a gene: 2. CDR1 and CDR2 (germline): LNHDA, SQIVND (reference sequence). The CDR3 is made up of 13 amino acids. Here the CDR3 reads CASSGTGGYEQYF. Here the CDR3 DNA reads TGTGCCAGTAGCGGGACAGGGGGTTACGAGCAGTACTTC.

This chain links TRBV9 with TRBJ1-1; a weak D match, TRBD1 (5 bases). The CDR3 covers 15 residues. The ends were cut back, 4 bases at V and 7 bases at J, with 20 bases in the middle. Germline V gene lookup returns CDR1 SGDLS and CDR2 YYNGEE. The CDR3 bases are TGTGCCAGCAGCCCCTTCGGCGCGGGGGACGGTGAAGCTTTCTTT. Translation: CASSPFGAGDGEAFF. The variable domain in full, completed from reference TRBV9 and TRBJ1-1, reads DSGVTQTPKHLITATGQRVTLRCSPRSGDLSVYWYQQSLDQGLQFLIQYYNGEERAKGNILERFSAQQFPDLHSELNLSSLELGDSALYFCASSPFGAGDGEAFFGQGTRLTVV.

This chain uses TRBV5-1 with TRBJ1-6; 9 nucleotides agree with TRBD1. J lost 11 bases, V lost 3 bases, and 12 bases had no gene match. CDR1 and CDR2 from the germline V gene are SGHRS and YFSETQ. There are 16 residues in the CDR3. The DNA for the CDR3 is TGCGCCAGCAGCTCCGAAACGGGACAGGGTGGGACACCCCTCCACTTT. It is translated as CASSSETGQGGTPLHF.

In DNA, the CDR3 is TGTGCCAGCAGCTTAGCTGGAAACACCATATATTTT. Its translation is CASSLAGNTIYF. The chain carries TRBV11-2 and TRBJ1-3; no firm D call. Trimming took 1 base from V and 2 from J, leaving 0 bases between them. The CDR3 totals 12 residues. CDR1 and CDR2 (germline): SGHAT, FQNNGV.

The V and J genes are TRBV19 and TRBJ1-1; 8 positions agree with TRBD1. The CDR3 covers 16 residues. V shed 4 bases and J 4 bases; nucleotides not matched to a gene: 11. In germline, CDR1 is LNHDA, CDR2 SQIVND (reference sequence). The CDR3 region has the DNA TGTGCCAGTAGTAGTCAGGGGGCTCGGCGGGGCACTGAAGCTTTCTTT. Encoded protein: CASSSQGARRGTEAFF.

This sequence joins TRBV5-1 and TRBJ2-6; D uncertain. From germline, CDR1 is SGHRS and CDR2 YFSETQ. The CDR3 is 15 amino acids. V was clipped by 0 bases and J by 1 base, with 5 bases between them. The CDR3 is CASSLEGSGANVLTF. The CDR3 coding sequence is TGCGCCAGCAGCTTGGAGGGATCTGGGGCCAACGTCCTGACTTTC.

In DNA form, the CDR3 reads TGTGCCTGGAGTTCGACCCGGGGCAATCAGCCCCAGCATTTT. Protein: CAWSSTRGNQPQHF. The chain recombines TRBV30 with TRBJ1-5; no reliable D call. Trimming took off 2 bases at V and 2 bases at J, with 10 bases between the two ends. CDR3 size: 14 residues. Germline CDR1 GTSNPN, CDR2 SVGIG (reference sequence).

J is TRBJ1-4 and V is TRBV27; TRBD1 matches 7 bases. The trim removed 6 bases at V and 10 bases at J, leaving 11 bases unmatched. The CDR3 is 14 amino acids. From germline, CDR1 is MNHEY and CDR2 SMNVEV (reference sequence). The CDR3 DNA is TGTGCCAGCAGGGAAGGGACAGCCCGAGGAAAACTGTTTTTT. It specifies CASREGTARGKLFF.

The V and J genes are TRBV5-1 and TRBJ1-1; weak D call: TRBD1 (6 bases). The CDR3 runs to 14 residues. Germline V lookup: CDR1 SGHRS, CDR2 YFSETQ. The V end lost 0 bases, the J end lost 4 bases, and 10 bases lay between the germline ends. The CDR3 region is CASSLGVTGTEAFF. The CDR3, as DNA: TGCGCCAGCAGCTTGGGTGTGACAGGCACTGAAGCTTTCTTT. Using reference TRBV5-1 and TRBJ1-1 for the parts outside the CDR3, the full variable domain is KAGVTQTPRYLIKTRGQQVTLSCSPISGHRSVSWYQQTPGQGLQFLFEYFSETQRNKGNFPGRFSGRQFSNSRSEMNVSTLELGDSALYLCASSLGVTGTEAFFGQGTRLTVV.

The chain has TRBV18 and TRBJ2-7; TRBD2 might be the D (6 bases). V lost 3 bases and J lost 6, with 9 bases in between. This CDR3 spans 12 amino acids. Germline values: CDR1 KGHSH, CDR2 LQKENI. This CDR3 reads CASSPAGSEQYF. The CDR3 DNA follows: TGTGCCAGCTCACCGGCGGGGAGCGAGCAGTACTTC.

This chain links TRBV7-9 with TRBJ1-3; no reliable D call. V was cut by 5 bases and J by 0 bases, with 8 bases left in between. In germline, CDR1 is SEHNR, CDR2 FQNEAQ (reference sequence). The CDR3 contains 14 residues. The CDR3 region is CASSREVSGNTIYF. The CDR3 DNA sequence: TGTGCCAGCAGCCGGGAGGTCTCTGGAAACACCATATATTTT.

In this sample, this clone turned up a few times. The chain couples TRBV6-6 to TRBJ2-6; tentative D call: TRBD2 (5 bases). The CDR3 spans 16 residues. V lost 5 bases to trimming and J lost 4 bases, with 15 bases between them. CDR1 MNHNY and CDR2 SVGAGI come from the germline V gene (reference sequence). The CDR3 DNA sequence: TGTGCCAGCAGTCAGGACTCCCGCCGAGGGGCCAACGTCCTGACTTTC. As protein: CASSQDSRRGANVLTF.

Written as DNA, the CDR3 is TGTGCCAGCAGCCCCAATAGCGGGAGGCCCGGGGAGCTGTTTTTT. This translates into CASSPNSGRPGELFF. The chain is built from TRBV7-3 and TRBJ2-2; 10 bases are a match to TRBD2. Germline loops: CDR1 SGHTA, CDR2 FQGTGA. The CDR3 length is 15 residues. Trimming removed 5 bases from V and 6 bases from J; junction bases left unmatched: 6.

The chain couples TRBV5-4 to TRBJ1-2; D gene unclear. Germline CDR1 and CDR2: SGHNT and YYREEE (reference sequence). The CDR3 runs to 15 residues. The V gene lost 5 bases and the J gene lost 4 bases, with 18 bases spanning the gap. This chain's CDR3 is CASRPGYGGSYGYTF. The CDR3 DNA is TGTGCCAGCAGACCCGGCTACGGCGGGAGCTATGGCTACACCTTC.

The chain is built from TRBV6-5 and TRBJ1-3; D is perhaps TRBD1 (5 bases). Trimming shortened V by 6 bases and J by 1 base, and 10 bases separated the two germline ends. CDR3 length: 14 amino acids. CDR1 MNHEY and CDR2 SVGAGI come from the germline V gene. CDR3 region: CASRPGGSGNTIYF. The CDR3 nucleotides are TGTGCCAGCAGACCTGGGGGGTCTGGAAACACCATATATTTT.